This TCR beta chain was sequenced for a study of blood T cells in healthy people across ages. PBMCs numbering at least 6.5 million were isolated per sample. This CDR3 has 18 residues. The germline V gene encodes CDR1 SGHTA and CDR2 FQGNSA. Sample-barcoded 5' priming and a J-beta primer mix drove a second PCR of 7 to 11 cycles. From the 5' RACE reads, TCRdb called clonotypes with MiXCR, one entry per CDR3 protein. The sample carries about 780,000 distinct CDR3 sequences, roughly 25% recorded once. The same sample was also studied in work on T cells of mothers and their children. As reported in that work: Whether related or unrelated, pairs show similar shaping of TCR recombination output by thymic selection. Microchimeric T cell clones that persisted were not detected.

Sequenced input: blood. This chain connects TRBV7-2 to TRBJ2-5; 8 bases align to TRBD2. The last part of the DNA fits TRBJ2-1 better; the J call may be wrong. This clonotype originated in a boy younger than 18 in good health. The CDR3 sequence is CASSLEGSRGGPRNEQFF. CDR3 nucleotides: TGTGCCAGCAGCTTAGAGGGTTCTCGGGGGGGGCCCCGCAATGAGCAGTTCTTC.